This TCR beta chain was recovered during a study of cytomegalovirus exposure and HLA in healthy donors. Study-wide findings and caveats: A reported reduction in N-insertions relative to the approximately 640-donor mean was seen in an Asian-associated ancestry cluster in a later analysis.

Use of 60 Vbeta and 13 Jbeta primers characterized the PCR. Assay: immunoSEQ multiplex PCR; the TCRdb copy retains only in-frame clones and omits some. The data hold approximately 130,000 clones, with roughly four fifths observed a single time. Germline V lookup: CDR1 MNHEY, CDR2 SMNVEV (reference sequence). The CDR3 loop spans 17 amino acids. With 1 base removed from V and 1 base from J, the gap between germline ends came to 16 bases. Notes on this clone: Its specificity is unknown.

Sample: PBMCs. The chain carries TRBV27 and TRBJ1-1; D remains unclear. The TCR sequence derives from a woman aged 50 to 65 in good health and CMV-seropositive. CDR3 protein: CASSLFWIRRPNTEAFF. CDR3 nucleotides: TGTGCCAGCAGTTTATTCTGGATCCGGCGGCCGAACACTGAAGCTTTCTTT.